The sequence of this T cell receptor (beta chain) was determined in a study of T cells in Graves' hyperthyroidism and ophthalmopathy. General study results and limits: Ophthalmopathy was identified by the model a median approximately 6.9 months ahead of onset. Blood held most thyroid clonotypes expanded above 0.001 frequency.

Among ophthalmopathy patients, the Clinical Activity Score reached at least 3, the NOSPECS grade reached at least 4, and duration remained under 3 months. Clinical symptoms, serum thyroxine, TRAb, thyroid ultrasound and orbital computed tomography established diagnosis. Germline CDR1 is SNHLY and CDR2 is FYNNEI. The CDR3 consists of 18 residues. Trimming took 6 bases from V and 3 from J; bases not matched to a gene: 13. TCR beta CDR3 regions were amplified from RNA transcripts. Carried out on the TCR CDR3, a first-round RT-PCR used the HTBI primer set. Each CDR3 protein gets one entry after TCRdb re-called the multiplex PCR reads with MiXCR. The data show about 640,000 distinct CDR3 sequences, with more than 20% seen just once and around a third held by the top ten. The sample holds many counts of this clonotype. The antigen remains undetermined.

This receptor was obtained from a man aged 30-40 years with Graves' ophthalmopathy. The gene calls are TRBV2 and TRBJ2-1; TRBD1 matches at 11 bases. Sequenced sample: blood. Written as DNA, the CDR3 is TGTGCCAGCAGGCCCGCCGGGACAGGGGGAAGGGTCTACAATGAGCAGTTCTTC. Amino acid sequence: CASRPAGTGGRVYNEQFF.